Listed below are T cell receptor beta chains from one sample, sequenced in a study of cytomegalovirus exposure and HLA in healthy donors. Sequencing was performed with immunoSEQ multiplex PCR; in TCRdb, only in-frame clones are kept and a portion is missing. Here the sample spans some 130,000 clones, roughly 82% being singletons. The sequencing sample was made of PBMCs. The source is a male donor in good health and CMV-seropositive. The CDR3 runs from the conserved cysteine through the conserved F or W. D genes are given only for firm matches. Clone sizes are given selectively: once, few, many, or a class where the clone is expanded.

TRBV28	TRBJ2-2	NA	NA	CASSHSYTGELFF	TGTGCCAGCAGCCATAGTTACACCGGGGAGCTGTTTTTT
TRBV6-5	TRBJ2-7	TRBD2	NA	CASSWASGPYEQYF	TGTGCCAGCTCTTGGGCTAGCGGACCCTACGAGCAGTACTTC
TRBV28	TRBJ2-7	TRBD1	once	CASSSPTGEGHYEQYF	TGTGCCAGCAGTTCCCCAACAGGGGAAGGGCACTACGAGCAGTACTTC
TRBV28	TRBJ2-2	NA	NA	CASREGGETGELFF	TGTGCCAGCAGGGAGGGGGGGGAGACCGGGGAGCTGTTTTTT
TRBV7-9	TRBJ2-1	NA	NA	CASSLTGLYNEQFF	TGTGCCAGCAGCTTAACGGGTCTTTACAATGAGCAGTTCTTC
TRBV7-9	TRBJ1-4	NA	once	CASSSKDSFELFF	TGTGCCAGCAGCTCCAAGGACAGTTTTGAACTGTTTTTT
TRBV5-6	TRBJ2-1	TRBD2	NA	CASSLGGGAPTNEQFF	TGTGCCAGCAGCTTGGGCGGGGGAGCGCCTACAAATGAGCAGTTCTTC
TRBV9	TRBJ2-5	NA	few	CASSPHGTGSQETQYF	TGTGCCAGCAGCCCCCATGGAACGGGATCTCAAGAGACCCAGTACTTC
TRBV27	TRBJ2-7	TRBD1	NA	CASSLYQGAHEQYF	TGTGCCAGCAGTTTATATCAGGGGGCCCACGAGCAGTACTTC
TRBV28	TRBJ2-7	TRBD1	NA	CASSGTGGTMTMQPYEQYF	TGTGCCAGCAGCGGGACAGGGGGAACTATGACTATGCAACCCTACGAGCAGTACTTC
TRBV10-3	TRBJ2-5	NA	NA	CAIMGAQGETQYF	TGTGCCATCATGGGGGCGCAGGGAGAGACCCAGTACTTC
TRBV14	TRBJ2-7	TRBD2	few	CASSPRLAGPYEQYF	TGTGCCAGCAGCCCCAGACTAGCGGGGCCCTACGAGCAGTACTTC
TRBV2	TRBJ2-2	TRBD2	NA	CASSDTTSGINRITGELFF	TGTGCCAGCAGCGACACGACTAGCGGGATTAATAGAATCACCGGGGAGCTGTTTTTT
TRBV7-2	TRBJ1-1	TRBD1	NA	CASSSQGAGTEAFF	TGTGCCAGCAGCTCGCAGGGGGCGGGCACTGAAGCTTTCTTT
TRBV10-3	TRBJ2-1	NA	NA	CAISESEAYEQFF	TGTGCCATCAGTGAGTCTGAAGCCTATGAGCAGTTCTTC
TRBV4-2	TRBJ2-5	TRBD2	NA	CASSQDIEGLAGVLGETQYF	TGTGCCAGCAGCCAAGATATAGAGGGACTAGCGGGAGTTCTGGGGGAGACCCAGTACTTC
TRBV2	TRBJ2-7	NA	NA	CASSPGVEQYF	TGTGCCAGCAGCCCCGGGGTCGAGCAGTACTTC
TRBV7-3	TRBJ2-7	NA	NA	CASSRDSYSYEQYF	TGTGCCAGCAGCCGGGACTCCTATTCCTACGAGCAGTACTTC
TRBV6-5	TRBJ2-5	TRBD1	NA	CASSLGQQETQYF	TGTGCCAGCAGTTTGGGACAGCAAGAGACCCAGTACTTC
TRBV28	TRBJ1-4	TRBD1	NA	CASRLQGADEKLFF	TGTGCCAGCAGGTTACAGGGGGCGGATGAAAAACTGTTTTTT
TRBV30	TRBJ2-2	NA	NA	CAWNLGELFF	TGTGCCTGGAATCTCGGGGAGCTGTTTTTT
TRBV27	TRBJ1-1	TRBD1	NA	CASAYAEGANTEAFF	TGTGCCAGCGCTTACGCGGAGGGGGCGAACACTGAAGCTTTCTTT
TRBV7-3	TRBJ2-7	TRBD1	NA	CASSLIGTGFYEQYF	TGTGCCAGCAGCTTAATCGGGACAGGGTTCTACGAGCAGTACTTC
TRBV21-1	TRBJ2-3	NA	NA	CASIQAGGPVTDTQYF	TGTGCCAGCATCCAAGCGGGAGGGCCAGTAACAGATACGCAGTATTTT
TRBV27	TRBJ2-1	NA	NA	CATPGGLWRVLYNEQFF	TGTGCCACCCCCGGGGGTCTATGGCGGGTTCTTTACAATGAGCAGTTCTTC